This TCR beta chain came from a study of cytomegalovirus exposure and HLA in healthy donors. Study-level information: Previous work identified 90 million to 130 million unique TCR beta sequences from 200 million or so T cells. General study points: Because they were indistinguishable, some V segments, including TRBV6-2 and TRBV6-3, were excluded. Altogether, about 160 TCR beta chains were recorded as cytomegalovirus-associated.

The CDR3 length is 14 residues. The V gene lost 0 bases and the J gene lost 0 bases, with 9 bases spanning the gap. Germline CDR1 reads GTSNPN; CDR2 reads SVGIG (reference sequence). PCR primers comprised 60 Vbeta and 13 Jbeta primers. Only in-frame clones appear in the TCRdb table, and some are missing; sequencing was by immunoSEQ multiplex PCR. The data show 200,000 to 250,000 clones, 70% to 80% seen once. About this clone itself: Its target is unknown.

Though nominally healthy at sampling, donors likely had unrecorded immune exposures. This sequence was found in a male donor in good health and CMV-seronegative. The sample taken for sequencing was PBMCs. The chain combines TRBV30 with TRBJ2-7; D perhaps matches TRBD2 (5 bases). This CDR3 reads CAWSVLVSSYEQYF. The CDR3 DNA reads as TGTGCCTGGAGTGTACTAGTCAGCTCCTACGAGCAGTACTTC. Supplemented by reference TRBV30 and TRBJ2-7, the full variable domain reads SQTIHQWPATLVQPVGSPLSLECTVEGTSNPNLYWYRQAAGRGLQLLFYSVGIGQISSEVPQNLSASRPQDRQFILSSKKLLLSDSGFYLCAWSVLVSSYEQYFGPGTRLTVT.